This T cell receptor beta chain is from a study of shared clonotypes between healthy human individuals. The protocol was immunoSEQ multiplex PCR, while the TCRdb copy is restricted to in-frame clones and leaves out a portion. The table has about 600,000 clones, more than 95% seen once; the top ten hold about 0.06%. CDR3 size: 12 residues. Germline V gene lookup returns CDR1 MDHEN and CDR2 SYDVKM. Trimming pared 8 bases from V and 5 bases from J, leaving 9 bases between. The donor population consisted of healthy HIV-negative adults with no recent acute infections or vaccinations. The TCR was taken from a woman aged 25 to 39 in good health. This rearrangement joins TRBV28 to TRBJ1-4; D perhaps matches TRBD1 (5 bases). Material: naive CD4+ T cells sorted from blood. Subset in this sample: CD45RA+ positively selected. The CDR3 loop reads CASGDRNEKLFF. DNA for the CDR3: TGTGCCAGCGGCGACAGAAATGAAAAACTGTTTTTT.